These 9 T cell receptor beta chains were sequenced from one sample in a study of OX40 agonist ivuxolimab in advanced cancers. Assay: immunoSEQ multiplex PCR; the TCRdb copy retains only in-frame clones and omits some. The table shows approximately 81,000 clones, with about 92% occurring only once. The material was CD4+ or CD8+ T cells sorted from blood, obtained in a trial of the OX40 agonist ivuxolimab. All receptors derive from an adult with an advanced solid tumor such as melanoma, head and neck, liver or kidney cancer.

V is TRBV7-9 and J is TRBJ1-2; D not resolved. V lost 5 bases, J lost 7 bases, and 20 bases lay in between. The CDR3 runs to 15 residues. Per the germline V gene, CDR1 is SEHNR and CDR2 is FQNEAQ (reference sequence). In DNA, the CDR3 is TGTGCCAGCAGCACCCTCTTGGTAGCCATTGGTGGCTACACCTTC. This encodes CASSTLLVAIGGYTF.

This clone was counted a single time. V is TRBV4-3 and J is TRBJ2-7; TRBD2 agrees at 11 bases. This CDR3 spans 17 amino acids. Germline V CDR1 and CDR2: LGHNA, YSLEER. V lost 4 bases to trimming and J lost 3 bases; unmatched junction nucleotides: 11. This CDR3 is CASSPGDSGRAHYEQYF. Written as DNA, the CDR3 is TGCGCCAGCAGCCCTGGGGATAGCGGGAGGGCTCACTACGAGCAGTACTTC.

This clone was seen just once. This chain connects TRBV7-9 to TRBJ2-6, with D perhaps matching TRBD1 (6 bases). The V and J ends lost 5 bases and 0 bases respectively, with 14 bases between them. Germline V gives CDR1 SEHNR, CDR2 FQNEAQ (reference sequence). The CDR3 is 17 amino acids. The CDR3 bases are TGTGCCAGCAGCGACCCGGGACAACTCTCTGGGGCCAACGTCCTGACTTTC. Encoded protein: CASSDPGQLSGANVLTF.

The genes are TRBV19 and TRBJ2-1, with TRBD2 matching 9 bases. CDR3 length: 15 amino acids. Germline V gives CDR1 LNHDA, CDR2 SQIVND (reference sequence). After removal of 5 bases from V and 3 bases from J, the junction contained 5 bases not matched to a gene. This CDR3 reads CASSSRTSVYNEQFF. The CDR3 DNA is TGTGCCAGTAGTTCCCGGACTAGCGTCTACAATGAGCAGTTCTTC. The variable domain in full, with the rest retrieved from reference TRBV19 and TRBJ2-1, is DGGITQSPKYLFRKEGQNVTLSCEQNLNHDAMYWYRQDPGQGLRLIYYSQIVNDFQKGDIAEGYSVSREKKESFPLTVTSAQKNPTAFYLCASSSRTSVYNEQFFGPGTRLTVL.

V gene TRBV7-9 combines with J gene TRBJ2-7, with 8 bases fitting TRBD1. The germline V gene encodes CDR1 SEHNR and CDR2 FQNEAQ (reference sequence). J gave up 2 bases and V 1 base, and 4 bases lay outside the gene matches. CDR3 length: 15 residues. This chain's CDR3 is CASSLGQGATYEQYF. In DNA, the CDR3 is TGTGCCAGCAGCTTAGGGCAGGGGGCCACCTACGAGCAGTACTTC.

The chain recombines TRBV4-1 with TRBJ1-3; the D is unclear. The V and J ends lost 3 bases and 0 bases respectively, with 12 bases between them. Per the germline V gene, CDR1 is MGHRA and CDR2 is YSYEKL. This CDR3 has 16 amino acids. Written as DNA, the CDR3 is TGCGCCAGCAGCCATCGGACGGCCGTCTCTGGAAACACCATATATTTT. Translating gives CASSHRTAVSGNTIYF.

The chain uses TRBV27 and TRBJ1-3, with D perhaps matching TRBD1 (5 bases). The germline V gene has CDR1 MNHEY and CDR2 SMNVEV (reference sequence). The length of the CDR3 is 14 residues. With 5 bases removed from V and 0 bases from J, the gap between germline ends came to 8 bases. The CDR3 region has the DNA TGTGCCAGCAGTCCGGGGGGCTCTGGAAACACCATATATTTT. Translating gives CASSPGGSGNTIYF.

In this sample, this clone turned up once. The CDR3 sequence is CASSGDKAMNTEAFF. As DNA, the CDR3 is TGTGCCAGCAGCGGGGACAAAGCGATGAACACTGAAGCTTTCTTT. The rearrangement joins TRBV7-9 to TRBJ1-1; possible D gene TRBD1, 6 bases. CDR1 is SEHNR and CDR2 is FQNEAQ in the germline V gene (reference sequence). Trimming cost V 5 bases and J 0 bases, with 13 bases left between them. The CDR3 contains 15 residues.

The V gene is TRBV27, the J gene TRBJ1-2; no clear D gene. The CDR3 contains 16 residues. V was pared by 0 bases and J by 7 bases, with 18 bases between. In germline, CDR1 is MNHEY, CDR2 SMNVEV (reference sequence). In DNA, the CDR3 is TGTGCCAGCAGTTTATCTCAGTGGGGTTCCGGGGTTGGCTACACCTTC. Amino acid sequence: CASSLSQWGSGVGYTF.